Following are 25 T cell receptor beta chains from one sample sequenced in a study of blood T cell repertoires in COVID-19. Repertoires were generated with immunoSEQ multiplex PCR, while TCRdb's copy carries only in-frame clones and drops some. The data hold 70,000 to 75,000 clones, with roughly 88% observed a single time. Source material: peripheral blood. Receptors originate from a human donor in a cohort sampled during active COVID-19.

This clone has just a few counts. The chain links TRBV15 to TRBJ2-1; maybe TRBD2 (6 bases). V shed 0 bases and J shed 5 bases, with 8 bases lying between them. There are 14 residues in the CDR3. The germline CDR1 and CDR2 sequences are LNHNV and YYDKDF (reference sequence). The CDR3 nucleotides are TGTGCCACCAGCAGAGATGGGGGGAACAATGAGCAGTTCTTC. Protein product: CATSRDGGNNEQFF.

In its sample, this clone was seen a few times. This sequence joins TRBV6-5 and TRBJ1-1, with 8 bases matching TRBD1. Germline assignment: CDR1 MNHEY and CDR2 SVGAGI. The CDR3 extends over 16 amino acids. The ends lost 2 bases at V and 8 bases at J; junction bases unmatched: 13. In DNA, the CDR3 is TGTGCCAGCAGTTACGACGGTACGGGTCAGGGGGCAGAAGCTTTCTTT. Encoded protein: CASSYDGTGQGAEAFF.

A single count supports this clone. The V and J genes are TRBV7-2 and TRBJ1-1, with TRBD1 as a possible D gene (5 bases). The CDR3 loop spans 14 amino acids. Germline CDR1 is SGHTA and CDR2 is FQGNSA. Between the trimmed V and J ends, which lost 4 bases and 1 base, there was a span of 10 bases. CDR3 sequence reads: CASSYGHSNTEAFF. The DNA for the CDR3 is TGTGCCAGCAGCTACGGACACTCGAACACTGAAGCTTTCTTT.

J is TRBJ2-3 and V is TRBV18; D is possibly TRBD1 (6 bases). The V end was cut by 6 bases, the J end by 0 bases, with 13 bases between. Per the germline V gene, CDR1 is KGHSH and CDR2 is LQKENI. The CDR3 is 15 residues long. The DNA of the CDR3 is TGTGCCAGCTCTCAACAGGGTTCCAGCACAGATACGCAGTATTTT. Its translation is CASSQQGSSTDTQYF.

This chain uses TRBV14 with TRBJ1-4; D not certain. The CDR3 totals 16 residues. The V end lost 0 bases, the J end lost 7 bases, and 15 bases lay between the germline ends. Germline V gives CDR1 SGHDN, CDR2 FVKESK. CDR3 in DNA: TGTGCCAGCAGCCAAGAATTAGGCGGGCTTGGTGAAAAACTGTTTTTT. Translation gives CASSQELGGLGEKLFF.

Only a few counts were recorded for this clone. The chain links TRBV6-6 to TRBJ1-5, with TRBD1 matching over 7 bases. CDR3 length equals 15 residues. J lost 4 bases, V lost 5 bases, and 8 bases had no gene match. Per the germline V gene, CDR1 is MNHNY and CDR2 is SVGAGI (reference sequence). The CDR3 nucleotides are TGTGCCAGCAGTCACCGGGACAGTCCTAATCAGCCCCAGCATTTT. Protein sequence: CASSHRDSPNQPQHF.

The chain couples TRBV7-9 to TRBJ2-3; 14 bases fit TRBD2. CDR1 and CDR2 (germline): SEHNR, FQNEAQ (reference sequence). V dropped 1 base and J dropped 2; count of bases not matched to a gene: 8. The CDR3 is made up of 19 amino acids. The chain's CDR3 is CASSLGEGLAGAATDTQYF. CDR3 coding DNA: TGTGCCAGCAGCTTAGGGGAGGGACTAGCGGGGGCGGCCACAGATACGCAGTATTTT.

Comment on this clone: The junction differs from germline at one of its ends, possibly a read error. V and J are TRBV7-9 and TRBJ1-2; TRBD1 might be the D (5 bases). Germline loops: CDR1 SEHNR, CDR2 FQNEAQ (reference sequence). There are 11 residues in the CDR3. In nucleotides, the CDR3 is TGTGCCAGCAGCTTAGGGCAGGACAATCTCTTC. Its translation is CASSLGQDNLF.

The J gene is TRBJ2-5, the V gene TRBV5-5; 10 bases agree with TRBD2. This CDR3 is 16 amino acids long. V shed 0 bases and J 9 bases; nucleotides not matched to a gene: 11. Germline-derived CDR1 and CDR2 are SGHKS and YYEKEE (reference sequence). In nucleotides, the CDR3 is TGTGCCAGCAGCTTGGAGGGACTAGCGTGGGTAGCTGCCCAGTACTTC. Residues: CASSLEGLAWVAAQYF.

The rearrangement joins TRBV15 to TRBJ1-2; D is unclear. Trimming shortened V by 0 bases and J by 4 bases, and 15 bases separated the two germline ends. The V gene's germline CDR1 is LNHNV and CDR2 YYDKDF (reference sequence). This CDR3 is built from 16 residues. In DNA form, the CDR3 reads TGTGCCACCAGCAGAGATGGAACAGCCGAAGCCTATGGCTACACCTTC. It codes for CATSRDGTAEAYGYTF. The variable domain in full, with the rest retrieved from reference TRBV15 and TRBJ1-2, is DAMVIQNPRYQVTQFGKPVTLSCSQTLNHNVMYWYQQKSSQAPKLLFHYYDKDFNNEADTPDNFQSRRPNTSFCFLDIRSPGLGDTAMYLCATSRDGTAEAYGYTFGSGTRLTVV.

This clone came up once. The chain recombines TRBV6-1 with TRBJ2-5; 12 bases align to TRBD2. The germline V gene has CDR1 MNHNS and CDR2 SASEGT. J was trimmed by 2 bases and V by 2 bases; bases with no gene match: 0. CDR3 length: 15 residues. The CDR3 coding sequence is TGTGCCAGCAGTGAACTAGCGGGAGGGCAAGAGACCCAGTACTTC. This codes for CASSELAGGQETQYF.

V is TRBV6-1 and J is TRBJ1-2, with 7 bases matching TRBD1. Trimming removed 1 base from V and 2 bases from J; junction bases left unmatched: 1. The CDR3 length is 14 residues. Germline V lookup: CDR1 MNHNS, CDR2 SASEGT. CDR3 bases: TGTGCCAGCAGTGAAGGGACAGGCAACTATGGCTACACCTTC. Its protein product is CASSEGTGNYGYTF.

This chain links TRBV28 with TRBJ2-3; weak D call: TRBD2 (7 bases). V was pared by 4 bases and J by 4 bases, with 12 bases between. The CDR3 loop spans 14 amino acids. Per the germline V gene, CDR1 is MDHEN and CDR2 is SYDVKM. This CDR3 reads CASSSRGAADTQYF. CDR3 nucleotides: TGTGCCAGCAGTTCCCGGGGGGCAGCAGATACGCAGTATTTT.

Concerning this clone itself: Additional DNA sequences in this sample encode the identical CDR3. The chain is built from TRBV5-1 and TRBJ2-5, with 9 positions matching TRBD1. Germline V CDR1 and CDR2: SGHRS, YFSETQ. V was clipped by 4 bases and J by 2 bases; unmatched bases: 3. The CDR3 length is 14 residues. In DNA, the CDR3 is TGCGCCAGCAGCCTTGGACAGGGGCAAGAGACCCAGTACTTC. Amino acids: CASSLGQGQETQYF.

This clone was detected only a few times. This chain links TRBV6-5 with TRBJ1-6, with D tentatively TRBD1 (5 bases). V gave up 8 bases and J gave up 8 bases, with 16 bases separating them. This CDR3 contains 14 residues. Germline CDR1 reads MNHEY; CDR2 reads SVGAGI. In DNA, the CDR3 is TGTGCCAGCGCGTCGCGGTGGGGGGATTCACCCCTCCACTTT. This gives the protein CASASRWGDSPLHF.

This clone came up a few times. J is TRBJ2-7 and V is TRBV20-1; 11 bases match TRBD2. CDR1 DFQATT and CDR2 SNEGSKA come from the germline V gene (reference sequence). CDR3 length: 15 residues. The ends lost 3 bases at V and 6 bases at J; junction bases unmatched: 10. The CDR3 sequence: CSASSETSGILEQYF. The CDR3 DNA follows: TGCAGTGCTAGTAGCGAGACTAGCGGGATCCTCGAGCAGTACTTC.

The CDR3 nucleotides are TGTGCCAGCAGCTCGAAGGAACAGGGGGACAATCAGCCCCAGCATTTT. It codes for CASSSKEQGDNQPQHF. The genes are TRBV5-4 and TRBJ1-5; TRBD1 aligns across 8 bases. V was pared by 3 bases and J by 3 bases, with 8 bases of the junction left unmatched. The CDR3 consists of 16 residues. Germline V gene sequence: CDR1 SGHNT, CDR2 YYREEE (reference sequence).

This clone was picked up one time. The genes are TRBV30 and TRBJ1-5; D is ambiguous. V was shortened by 1 base and J by 6 bases, with 10 bases between the two germline ends. Germline CDR1 and CDR2: GTSNPN and SVGIG (reference sequence). This CDR3 spans 13 amino acids. CDR3 loop: CAWSDSSGQPQHF. CDR3 sequence (DNA): TGTGCCTGGAGTGACAGCTCCGGTCAGCCCCAGCATTTT.

The chain carries TRBV19 and TRBJ1-5; tentatively, D is TRBD1 (5 bases). The CDR3 contains 19 residues. Trimming shortened V by 1 base and J by 1 base, and 20 bases separated the two germline ends. In germline, CDR1 is LNHDA, CDR2 SQIVND (reference sequence). The CDR3 spells CASSIGAAAGIPSNQPQHF. CDR3 nucleotide sequence: TGTGCCAGTAGTATAGGGGCTGCGGCAGGGATTCCCAGCAATCAGCCCCAGCATTTT.

The genes are TRBV7-2 and TRBJ2-1; 8 bases are a match to TRBD2. V lost 2 bases and J lost 2; bases outside the gene matches: 5. The germline CDR1 and CDR2 sequences are SGHTA and FQGNSA. CDR3 size: 16 residues. The DNA of the CDR3 is TGTGCCAGCAGCTTATACGGCGGGAGGACCTACAATGAGCAGTTCTTC. This sequence encodes CASSLYGGRTYNEQFF.

The V and J genes are TRBV3-1 (or the pseudogene TRBV3-2) and TRBJ1-2; a weak D match, TRBD1 (5 bases). Per the germline V gene, CDR1 is LGHDT and CDR2 is YNNKEL (reference sequence). Trimming took 5 bases from V and 7 from J, leaving 14 bases between them. This CDR3 contains 13 residues. The CDR3 spells CASSLEQGSGYTF. Here the CDR3 DNA reads TGTGCCAGCAGCTTGGAGCAGGGTTCTGGCTACACCTTC.

V usage is TRBV3-1 (or the pseudogene TRBV3-2) and J usage is TRBJ1-2; 9 bases are shared with TRBD1. Trimming removed 0 bases from V and 4 bases from J; junction bases left unmatched: 6. Per germline, CDR1 LGHDT and CDR2 YNNKEL (reference sequence). The CDR3 contains 16 residues. The CDR3 bases are TGTGCCAGCAGCCAAGATGCGGGGACAGGGCCCTATGGCTACACCTTC. Translation: CASSQDAGTGPYGYTF.

The chain employs TRBV5-6 and TRBJ2-6; no definite D call. CDR1 and CDR2 (germline): SGHDT, YYEEEE. Trimming took off 1 base at V and 0 bases at J, with 5 bases between the two ends. This CDR3 is 15 amino acids long. The DNA for the CDR3 is TGTGCCAGCAGCTTGACAGACTCTGGGGCCAACGTCCTGACTTTC. It is translated as CASSLTDSGANVLTF.

CDR3 in amino acids: CASSFGTTGEIGETQYF. The CDR3 nucleotides read TGCGCCAGCAGCTTTGGTACGACAGGGGAGATTGGGGAGACCCAGTACTTC. The genes are TRBV5-1 and TRBJ2-5; TRBD1 agrees at 8 bases. The CDR3 length is 17 residues. V lost 2 bases and J lost 5; bases outside the gene matches: 14. Germline V gene lookup returns CDR1 SGHRS and CDR2 YFSETQ.

The chain uses TRBV18 and TRBJ1-6, with 10 bases that match TRBD1. V was clipped by 6 bases and J by 9 bases; unmatched bases: 5. The germline gives CDR1 KGHSH, CDR2 LQKENI. There are 14 residues in the CDR3. The DNA of the CDR3 is TGTGCCAGCTCGCTCCGGGACAGGGGTTCACCCCTCCACTTT. Protein product: CASSLRDRGSPLHF.